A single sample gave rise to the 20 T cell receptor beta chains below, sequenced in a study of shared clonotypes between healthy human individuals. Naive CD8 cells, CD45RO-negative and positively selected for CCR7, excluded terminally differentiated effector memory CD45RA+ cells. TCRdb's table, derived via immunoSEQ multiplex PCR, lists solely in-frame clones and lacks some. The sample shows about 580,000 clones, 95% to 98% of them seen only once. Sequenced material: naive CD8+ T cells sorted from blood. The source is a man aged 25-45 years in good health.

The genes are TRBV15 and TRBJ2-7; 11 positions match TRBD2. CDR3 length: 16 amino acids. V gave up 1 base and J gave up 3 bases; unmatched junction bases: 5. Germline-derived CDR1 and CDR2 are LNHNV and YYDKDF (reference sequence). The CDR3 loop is CATSRVTSGSVYEQYF. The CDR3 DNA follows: TGTGCCACCAGCAGAGTAACTAGCGGGAGTGTCTACGAGCAGTACTTC.

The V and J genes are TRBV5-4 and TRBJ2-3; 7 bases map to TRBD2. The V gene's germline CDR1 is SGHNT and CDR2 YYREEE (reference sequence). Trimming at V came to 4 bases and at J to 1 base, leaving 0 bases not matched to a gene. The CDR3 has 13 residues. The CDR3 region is CASSLAGTDTQYF. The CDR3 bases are TGTGCCAGCAGCCTAGCGGGCACAGATACGCAGTATTTT.

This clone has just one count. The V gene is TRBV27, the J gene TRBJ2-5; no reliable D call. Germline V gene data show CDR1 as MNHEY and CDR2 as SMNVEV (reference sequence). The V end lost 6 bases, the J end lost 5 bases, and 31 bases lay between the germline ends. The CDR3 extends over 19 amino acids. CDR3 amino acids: CASSTMPPGPEFLQETQYF. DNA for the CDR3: TGTGCCAGCAGCACCATGCCCCCCGGGCCCGAGTTCCTCCAGGAGACCCAGTACTTC.

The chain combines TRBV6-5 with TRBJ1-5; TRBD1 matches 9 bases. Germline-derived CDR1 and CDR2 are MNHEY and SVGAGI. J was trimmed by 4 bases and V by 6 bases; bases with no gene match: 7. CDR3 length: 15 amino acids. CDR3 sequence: CASSNNRGPNQPQHF. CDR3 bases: TGTGCCAGCAGCAATAACAGGGGGCCAAATCAGCCCCAGCATTTT.

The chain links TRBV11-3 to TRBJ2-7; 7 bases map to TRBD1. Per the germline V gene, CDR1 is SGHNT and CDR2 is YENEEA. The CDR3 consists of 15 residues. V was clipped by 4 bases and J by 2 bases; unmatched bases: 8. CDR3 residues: CASSSRTGTAYEQYF. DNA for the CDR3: TGTGCCAGCAGCTCCCGGACAGGTACCGCCTACGAGCAGTACTTC. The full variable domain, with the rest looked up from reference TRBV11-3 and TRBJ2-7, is EAGVVQSPRYKIIEKKQPVAFWCNPISGHNTLYWYLQNLGQGPELLIRYENEEAVDDSQLPKDRFSAERLKGVDSTLKIQPAELGDSAVYLCASSSRTGTAYEQYFGPGTRLTVT.

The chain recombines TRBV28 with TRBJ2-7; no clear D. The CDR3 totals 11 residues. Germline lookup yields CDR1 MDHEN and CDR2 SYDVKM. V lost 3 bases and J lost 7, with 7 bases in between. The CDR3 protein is CASSFRAEQYF. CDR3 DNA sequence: TGTGCCAGCAGTTTTCGTGCAGAGCAGTACTTC.

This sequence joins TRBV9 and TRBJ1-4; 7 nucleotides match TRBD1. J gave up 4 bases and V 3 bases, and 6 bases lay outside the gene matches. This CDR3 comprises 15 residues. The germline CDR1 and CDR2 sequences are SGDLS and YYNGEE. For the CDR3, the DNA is TGTGCCAGCAGCGCCGGGACAGACGATAATGAAAAACTGTTTTTT. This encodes CASSAGTDDNEKLFF.

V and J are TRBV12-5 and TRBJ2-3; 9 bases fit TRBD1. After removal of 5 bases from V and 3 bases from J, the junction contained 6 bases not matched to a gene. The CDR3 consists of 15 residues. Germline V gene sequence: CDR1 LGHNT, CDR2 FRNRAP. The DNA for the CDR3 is TGTGCTAGTGGTCAAACGGGACAGGGAACAGATACGCAGTATTTT. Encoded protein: CASGQTGQGTDTQYF.

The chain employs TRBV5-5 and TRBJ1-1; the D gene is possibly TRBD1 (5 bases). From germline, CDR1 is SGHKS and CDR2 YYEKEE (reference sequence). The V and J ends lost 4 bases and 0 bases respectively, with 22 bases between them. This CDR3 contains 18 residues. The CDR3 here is CASSPVHSGDYVNTEAFF. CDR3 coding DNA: TGTGCCAGCAGCCCCGTGCATAGCGGGGACTATGTGAACACTGAAGCTTTCTTT.

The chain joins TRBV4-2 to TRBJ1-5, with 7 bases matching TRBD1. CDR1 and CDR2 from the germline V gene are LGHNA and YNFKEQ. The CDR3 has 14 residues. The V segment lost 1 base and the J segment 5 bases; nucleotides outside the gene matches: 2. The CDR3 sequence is CASSQGDSYQPQHF. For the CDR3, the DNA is TGTGCCAGCAGCCAAGGGGACAGTTATCAGCCCCAGCATTTT.

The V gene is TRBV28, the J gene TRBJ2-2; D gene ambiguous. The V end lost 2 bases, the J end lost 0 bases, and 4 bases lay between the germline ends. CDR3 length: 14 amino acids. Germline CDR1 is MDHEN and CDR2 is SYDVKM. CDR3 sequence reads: CASSLASNTGELFF. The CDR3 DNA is TGTGCCAGCAGTTTAGCTTCGAACACCGGGGAGCTGTTTTTT.

CDR3: CASSQESDNEQFF. The CDR3 DNA is TGCGCCAGCAGCCAAGAGTCGGACAATGAGCAGTTCTTC. This rearrangement joins TRBV4-1 to TRBJ2-1; D uncertain. The V gene lost 0 bases and the J gene lost 5 bases, with 5 bases spanning the gap. The CDR3 runs 13 residues. CDR1 and CDR2 (germline): MGHRA, YSYEKL.

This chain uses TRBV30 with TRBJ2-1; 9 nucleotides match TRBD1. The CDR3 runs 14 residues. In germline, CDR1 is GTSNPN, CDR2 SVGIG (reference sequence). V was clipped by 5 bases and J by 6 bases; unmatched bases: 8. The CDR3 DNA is TGTGCCTGGGGTACCGGGACAGGGATCAATGAGCAGTTCTTC. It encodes CAWGTGTGINEQFF.

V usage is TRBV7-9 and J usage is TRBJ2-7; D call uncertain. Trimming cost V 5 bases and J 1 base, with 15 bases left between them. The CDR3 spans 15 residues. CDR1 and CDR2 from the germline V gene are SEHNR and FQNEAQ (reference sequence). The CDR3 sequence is CASSDVDKRSYEQYF. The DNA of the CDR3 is TGTGCCAGCAGCGACGTCGACAAAAGATCCTACGAGCAGTACTTC.

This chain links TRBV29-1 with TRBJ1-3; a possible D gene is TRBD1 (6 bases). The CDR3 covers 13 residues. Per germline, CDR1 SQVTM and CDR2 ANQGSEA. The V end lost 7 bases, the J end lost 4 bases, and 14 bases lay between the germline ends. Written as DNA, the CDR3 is TGCAGCGCCTTGGGGGCGCAGGGAAACACCATATATTTT. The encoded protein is CSALGAQGNTIYF. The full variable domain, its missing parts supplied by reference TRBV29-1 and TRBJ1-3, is SAVISQKPSRDICQRGTSLTIQCQVDSQVTMMFWYRQQPGQSLTLIATANQGSEATYESGFVIDKFPISRPNLTFSTLTVSNMSPEDSSIYLCSALGAQGNTIYFGEGSWLTVV.

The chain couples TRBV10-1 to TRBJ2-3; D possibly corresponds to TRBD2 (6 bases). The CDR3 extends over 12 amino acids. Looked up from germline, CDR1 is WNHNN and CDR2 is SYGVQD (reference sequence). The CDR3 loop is CDALAKADTQYF. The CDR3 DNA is TGCGACGCGCTAGCGAAGGCAGATACGCAGTATTTT.

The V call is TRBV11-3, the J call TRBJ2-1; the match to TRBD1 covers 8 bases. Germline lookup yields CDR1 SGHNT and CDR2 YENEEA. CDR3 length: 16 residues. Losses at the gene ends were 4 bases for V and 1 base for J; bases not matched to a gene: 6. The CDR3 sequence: CASSSSQGASYNEQFF. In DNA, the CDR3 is TGTGCCAGCAGCTCATCTCAGGGGGCTTCCTACAATGAGCAGTTCTTC.

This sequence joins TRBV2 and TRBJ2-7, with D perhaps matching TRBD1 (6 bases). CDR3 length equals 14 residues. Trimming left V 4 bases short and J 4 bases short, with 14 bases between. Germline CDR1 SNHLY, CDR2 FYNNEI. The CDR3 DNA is TGTGCCAGCAGTGGAAACAGGGATGTGTACGAGCAGTACTTC. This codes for CASSGNRDVYEQYF.

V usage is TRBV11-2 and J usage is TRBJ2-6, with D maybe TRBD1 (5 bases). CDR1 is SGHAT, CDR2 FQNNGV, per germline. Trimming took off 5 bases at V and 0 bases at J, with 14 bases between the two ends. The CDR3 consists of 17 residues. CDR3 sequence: CASSRYTGPSGANVLTF. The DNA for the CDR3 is TGTGCCAGCAGCCGATATACAGGCCCCTCTGGGGCCAACGTCCTGACTTTC. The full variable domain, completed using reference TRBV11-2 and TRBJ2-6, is EAGVAQSPRYKIIEKRQSVAFWCNPISGHATLYWYQQILGQGPKLLIQFQNNGVVDDSQLPKDRFSAERLKGVDSTLKIQPAKLEDSAVYLCASSRYTGPSGANVLTFGAGSRLTVL.

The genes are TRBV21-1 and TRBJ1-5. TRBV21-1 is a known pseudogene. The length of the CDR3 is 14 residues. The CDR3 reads CATREGQLNQPQHF. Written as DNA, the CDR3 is TGTGCCACAAGGGAGGGGCAGCTCAATCAGCCCCAGCATTTT.